This T cell receptor (beta chain) appears in the sequencing data of a study of regulatory T cells in long-lasting Graves disease. Study conclusions and caveats: Among samples with persistent disease, TRBV28, TRBJ1-2 and TRBJ2-5 were favored. Sharing of public clonotypes was greater in persistent patients (over 2,500) than in new patients (roughly 970).

TCR beta libraries were built with iRepertoire HTBI primers and Arm-PCR of CDR3 regions. TCRdb analysed the multiplex PCR reads with MiXCR anew, one entry per CDR3 protein. The table lists about 340,000 distinct CDR3 sequences, roughly a fifth of them singletons. In this sample, this clonotype turned up many times. The antigen remains unidentified. Time point indicated: persistent/refractory GD, antithyroid drugs over 5 years with positive TRAb. RNA extracted from PBMCs served as the sequencing template. Those enrolled as patients came out of an endocrinology department in Xi'an, China. This CDR3 has 12 residues. From germline, CDR1 is MDHEN and CDR2 SYDVKM. Trimming pared 7 bases from V and 7 bases from J, leaving 14 bases between.

This sequence was found in a female donor with Graves disease. Sequenced here: peripheral blood mononuclear cells (PBMCs), sampled when the disease was refractory, from a patient treated with antithyroid drugs. The chain employs TRBV28 and TRBJ2-7; D unresolved. The CDR3 DNA reads TGTGCCAGCACCGTGACCCCAAGGGAGCAGTACTTC. Translating gives CASTVTPREQYF.